Listed below are T cell receptor beta chains from one sample, sequenced in a study of early T cells in non-severe SARS-CoV-2 infection. A single record per CDR3 protein comes from TCRdb applying MiXCR to the 5' RACE reads. The profile shows around 81,000 distinct CDR3 sequences, 14% of them singletons. The sample consisted of whole blood. Every receptor here comes from an adult who was a healthcare worker with PCR-confirmed SARS-CoV-2 infection or an uninfected control (not recorded which). Both conserved end residues are part of each CDR3. The order of the fields is V gene, CDR3 protein.

>TRBV2
CASSLGQGGTGELFF
>TRBV29-1
CSVTGRTLETQYF
>TRBV28
CASNKFRATGELFF
>TRBV20-1
CSATGKETQYF
>TRBV7-9
CASNVWGLKETQYF
>TRBV20-1
CGCGELNSPLHF
>TRBV19
CASSIGAGTGASTNEKLFF
>TRBV7-6
CASSLYRTDTGELFF
>TRBV3-1
CASSQKTGRHRYTF
>TRBV5-1
CASRDRTGERRTEAFF
>TRBV12-3/TRBV12-4
CASSQPPSPLHF
>TRBV13
CASSLGLQPEANYGYTF
>TRBV2
CASTRTDYNSPLHF